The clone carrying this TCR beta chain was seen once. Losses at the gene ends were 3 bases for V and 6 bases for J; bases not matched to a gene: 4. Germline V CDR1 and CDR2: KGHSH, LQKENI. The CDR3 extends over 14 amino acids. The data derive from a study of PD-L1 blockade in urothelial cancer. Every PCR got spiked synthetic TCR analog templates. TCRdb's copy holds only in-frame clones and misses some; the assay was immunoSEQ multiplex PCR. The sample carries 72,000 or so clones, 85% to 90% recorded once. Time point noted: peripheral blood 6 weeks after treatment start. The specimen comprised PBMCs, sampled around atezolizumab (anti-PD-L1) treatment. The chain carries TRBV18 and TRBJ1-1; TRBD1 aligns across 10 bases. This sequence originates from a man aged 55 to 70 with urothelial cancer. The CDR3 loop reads CASSPRQGASEAFF. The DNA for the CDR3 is TGTGCCAGCTCACCGAGACAGGGGGCCTCTGAAGCTTTCTTT.